This T cell receptor beta chain was profiled in a study of cytomegalovirus exposure and HLA in healthy donors. Study details: A prior analysis found some 110 million unique TCR beta sequences from around 180 million T cells. Overall study findings and caveats: In vitro, a few CMV-associated chains proved specific for CMV antigens.

This PCR relied on a set of 60 Vbeta primers and 13 Jbeta primers. The repertoire was sequenced with immunoSEQ multiplex PCR; TCRdb's copy has only in-frame clones and lacks some. This table holds 150,000 to 200,000 clones, around three quarters found once. The J segment lost 2 bases and the V segment lost 2 bases, leaving 9 bases of the junction unmatched. Germline V gene lookup returns CDR1 GTSNPN and CDR2 SVGIG (reference sequence). The CDR3 is 16 residues long. Details on this clone: What it binds is unknown.

The V and J genes are TRBV30 and TRBJ1-2, with 9 positions matching TRBD1. The source is a male donor in good health and CMV-seronegative. The material sequenced was PBMCs. CDR3 nucleotide sequence: TGTGCCTGGAGTATTAAACAGGGGGCGCGGAACTATGGCTACACCTTC. Its protein is CAWSIKQGARNYGYTF.